This T cell receptor beta chain was recorded in a study of cytomegalovirus exposure and HLA in healthy donors. Study-level points and caveats: The study labeled fewer than 200 TCR beta chains cytomegalovirus-associated.

Comments on this clone: Its specificity is not known.

The CDR3 sequence is 15 residues long. Germline V gives CDR1 MNHEY, CDR2 SVGAGI. The V end was cut by 6 bases, the J end by 3 bases, with 18 bases between. In the PCR, 60 Vbeta and 13 Jbeta primers were used. This table comes from immunoSEQ multiplex PCR, and its TCRdb copy is limited to in-frame clones, with some not included. The sample shows some 150,000 clones, approximately 84% of them seen only once. This receptor was identified in a woman aged 45-65 years in good health and CMV-seropositive. The V call is TRBV6-5, the J call TRBJ2-7; weak D call: TRBD2 (6 bases). The specimen sequenced was PBMCs. The CDR3 loop is CASSPYTWGDYEQYF. As DNA, the CDR3 is TGTGCCAGCAGCCCATATACTTGGGGGGACTACGAGCAGTACTTC.